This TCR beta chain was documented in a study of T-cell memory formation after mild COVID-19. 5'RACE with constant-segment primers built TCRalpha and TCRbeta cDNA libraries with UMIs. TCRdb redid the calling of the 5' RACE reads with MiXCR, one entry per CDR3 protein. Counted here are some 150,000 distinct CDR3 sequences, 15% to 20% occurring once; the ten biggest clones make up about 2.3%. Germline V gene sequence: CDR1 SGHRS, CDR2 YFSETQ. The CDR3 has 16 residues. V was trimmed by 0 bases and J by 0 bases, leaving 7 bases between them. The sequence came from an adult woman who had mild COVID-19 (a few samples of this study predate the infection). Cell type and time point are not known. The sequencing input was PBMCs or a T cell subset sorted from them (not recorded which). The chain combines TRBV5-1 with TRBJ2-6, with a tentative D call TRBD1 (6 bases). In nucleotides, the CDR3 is TGCGCCAGCAGCTTGGGGGACAACTCTGGGGCCAACGTCCTGACTTTC. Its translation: CASSLGDNSGANVLTF.